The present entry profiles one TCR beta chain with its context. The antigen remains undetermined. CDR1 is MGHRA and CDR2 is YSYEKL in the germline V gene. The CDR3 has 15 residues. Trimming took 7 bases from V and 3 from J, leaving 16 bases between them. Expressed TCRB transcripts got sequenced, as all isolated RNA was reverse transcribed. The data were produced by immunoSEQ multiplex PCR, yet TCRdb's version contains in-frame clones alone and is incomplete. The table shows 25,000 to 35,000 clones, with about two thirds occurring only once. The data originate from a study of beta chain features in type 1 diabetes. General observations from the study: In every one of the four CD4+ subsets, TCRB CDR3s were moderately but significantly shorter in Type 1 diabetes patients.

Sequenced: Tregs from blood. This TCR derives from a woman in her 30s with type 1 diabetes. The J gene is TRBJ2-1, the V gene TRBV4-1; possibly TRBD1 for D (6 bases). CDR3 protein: CASNEGTFGYNEQFF. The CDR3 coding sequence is TGCGCCAGCAACGAAGGGACATTTGGCTACAATGAGCAGTTCTTC.